This TCR beta chain was sequenced during a study of blood T cell repertoires in COVID-19. Study context: The United States, Italy and Spain supplied acute and convalescent COVID-19 samples. In each case, the material was cDNA or gDNA derived from T cells, B-cell-depleted T cells, or PBMCs.

This CDR3 comprises 13 residues. V was clipped by 5 bases and J by 5 bases, with 12 bases between them. Method: immunoSEQ multiplex PCR; TCRdb's copy keeps in-frame clones and lacks some. Of some 110,000 clones detected, roughly 84% appear once; the ten largest clones hold roughly 1.4%. Sequenced input: peripheral blood. V and J are TRBV12-3 or TRBV12-4 and TRBJ2-5; no reliable D call. The sequence came from a man aged 35-49 years with acute or convalescent COVID-19. The CDR3 loop reads CASSLLTRETQYF. Written as DNA, the CDR3 is TGTGCCAGCAGTCTCCTCACCCGGGAGACCCAGTACTTC.